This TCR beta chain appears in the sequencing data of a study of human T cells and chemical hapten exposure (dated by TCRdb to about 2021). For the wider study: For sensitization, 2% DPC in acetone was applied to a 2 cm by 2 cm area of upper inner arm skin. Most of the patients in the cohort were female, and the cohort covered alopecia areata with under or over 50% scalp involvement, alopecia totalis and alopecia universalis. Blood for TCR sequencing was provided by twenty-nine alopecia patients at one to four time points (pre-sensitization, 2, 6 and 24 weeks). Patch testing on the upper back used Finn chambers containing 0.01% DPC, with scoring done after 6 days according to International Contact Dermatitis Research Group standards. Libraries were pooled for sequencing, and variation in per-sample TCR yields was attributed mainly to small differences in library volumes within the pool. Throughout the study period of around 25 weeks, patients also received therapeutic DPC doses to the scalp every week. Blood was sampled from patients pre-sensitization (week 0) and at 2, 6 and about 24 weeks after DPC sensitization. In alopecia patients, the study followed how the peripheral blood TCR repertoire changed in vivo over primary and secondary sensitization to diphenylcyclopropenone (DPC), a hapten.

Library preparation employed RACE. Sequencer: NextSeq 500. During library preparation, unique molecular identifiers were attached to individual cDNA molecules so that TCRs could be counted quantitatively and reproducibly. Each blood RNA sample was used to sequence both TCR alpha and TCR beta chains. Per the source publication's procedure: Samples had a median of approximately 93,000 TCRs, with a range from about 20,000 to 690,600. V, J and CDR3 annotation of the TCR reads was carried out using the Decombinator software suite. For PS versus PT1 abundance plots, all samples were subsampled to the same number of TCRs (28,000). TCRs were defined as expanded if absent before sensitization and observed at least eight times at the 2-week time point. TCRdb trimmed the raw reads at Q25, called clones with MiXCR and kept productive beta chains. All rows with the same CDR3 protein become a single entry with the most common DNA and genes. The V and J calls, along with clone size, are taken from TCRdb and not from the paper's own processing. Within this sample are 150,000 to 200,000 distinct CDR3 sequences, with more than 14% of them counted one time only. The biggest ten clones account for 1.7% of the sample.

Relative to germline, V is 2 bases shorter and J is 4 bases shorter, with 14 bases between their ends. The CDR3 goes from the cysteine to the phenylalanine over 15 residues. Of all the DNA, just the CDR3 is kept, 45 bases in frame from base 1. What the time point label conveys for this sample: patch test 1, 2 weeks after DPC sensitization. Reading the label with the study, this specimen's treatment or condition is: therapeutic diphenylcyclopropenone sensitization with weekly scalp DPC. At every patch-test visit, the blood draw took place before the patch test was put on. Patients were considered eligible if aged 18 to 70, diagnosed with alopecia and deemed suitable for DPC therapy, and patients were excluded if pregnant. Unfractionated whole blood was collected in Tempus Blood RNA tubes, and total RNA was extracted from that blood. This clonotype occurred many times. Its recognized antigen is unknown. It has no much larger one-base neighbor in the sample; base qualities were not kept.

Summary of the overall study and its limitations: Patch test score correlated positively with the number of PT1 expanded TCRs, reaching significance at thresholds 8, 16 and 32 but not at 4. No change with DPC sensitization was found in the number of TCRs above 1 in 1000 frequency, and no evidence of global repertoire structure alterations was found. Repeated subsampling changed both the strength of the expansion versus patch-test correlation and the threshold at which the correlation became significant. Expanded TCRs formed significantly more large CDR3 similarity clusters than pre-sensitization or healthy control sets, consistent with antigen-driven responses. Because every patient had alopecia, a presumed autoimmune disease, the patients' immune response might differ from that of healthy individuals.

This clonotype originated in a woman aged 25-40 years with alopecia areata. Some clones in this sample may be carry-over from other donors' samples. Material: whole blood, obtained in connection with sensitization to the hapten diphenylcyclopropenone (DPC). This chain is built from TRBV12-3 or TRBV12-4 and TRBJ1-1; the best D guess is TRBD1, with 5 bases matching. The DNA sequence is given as TGTGCCAGCAGTTTACAAAACGCCCAGGGCACTGAAGCTTTCTTT. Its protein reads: CASSLQNAQGTEAFF.